This section outlines one T cell receptor (beta chain) sequence together with its context. The method was immunoSEQ multiplex PCR; TCRdb's version includes in-frame clones alone and lacks a portion of them. The data hold roughly 190,000 clones, with roughly 83% observed a single time. This specimen belongs to a study of blood T cell repertoires in COVID-19. Whole-study context: The analysed material was cDNA or gDNA that came from T cells, B-cell-depleted T cells, or PBMCs.

Cohort assignment relied on participant-reported clinical history. The CDR3 is 17 residues long. CDR1 and CDR2 from the germline V gene are MGHRA and YSYEKL. V lost 8 bases and J lost 4, with 23 bases in between. The receptor was derived from a woman between 25 and 40 years old who had recovered from COVID-19. The V gene is TRBV4-1, the J gene TRBJ2-2; tentatively, D is TRBD2 (6 bases). Sequenced input: PBMCs or T cells enriched from blood (not recorded which). CDR3 sequence: CASGNVEGTLGTGELFF. DNA for the CDR3: TGCGCCAGCGGGAACGTGGAGGGGACCTTAGGCACCGGGGAGCTGTTTTTT.